Below, one T cell receptor (beta chain) is given with its context. The sample is drawn from a study of blood T cell repertoires in COVID-19. Methods used by the authors: Reference gene primer amplification yielded estimated nucleated cell counts. Some clones are missing from TCRdb's copy, which holds only in-frame ones; the method was immunoSEQ multiplex PCR. V and J calls and clone size are given by that table; D and trimming were obtained from the DNA. The sample carries tens of thousands of clones, 75% to 90% recorded once. The specimen was peripheral blood. This receptor was obtained from a woman aged 80 or over with acute or convalescent COVID-19.

The CDR3 loop is CASRTDRADQPQHF. DNA for the CDR3: TGTGCCAGCAGAACGGACAGGGCGGATCAGCCCCAGCATTTT. V gene TRBV5-8 combines with J gene TRBJ1-5; TRBD1 aligns across 8 bases. Germline values: CDR1 SGHTS, CDR2 YDEGEE. This CDR3 has 14 amino acids. Trimming at V came to 5 bases and at J to 5 bases, leaving 6 bases not matched to a gene.